These 7 T cell receptor beta chains were all obtained from the same sample, sequenced in a study of T cell repertoires in cytomegalovirus infection. The antigens for these receptors are not known. From the reads, TCRdb called clonotypes with MiXCR, one entry per CDR3 protein. The sample yields around 430,000 distinct CDR3 sequences, about 39% seen once. The sample in question was cultured PBMCs, obtained from culture after CMV antigen stimulation. The receptors come from a human donor in good health (CMV status not recorded). Some clones in this sample may be carry-over from other donors' samples.

This rearrangement joins TRBV7-2 to TRBJ2-3; D gene ambiguous. Per germline, CDR1 SGHTA and CDR2 FQGNSA. Trimming stripped 5 bases from V and 0 bases from J, with 21 bases between. The CDR3 is made up of 18 amino acids. CDR3 DNA: TGTGCCAGCAGCCCGTCGGTCAGAGGTTCGGCTAGCACAGATACGCAGTATTTT. It encodes CASSPSVRGSASTDTQYF.

The genes are TRBV6-8 and TRBJ2-3, with D tentatively TRBD1 or TRBD2 (5 bases each). The CDR3 spans 13 residues. CDR1 is MNHGY and CDR2 is SAAAGT in the germline V gene. V was pared by 6 bases and J by 2 bases, with 9 bases between. DNA of the CDR3: TGTGCCAGCAGGGGGGATTACACAGATACGCAGTATTTT. This codes for CASRGDYTDTQYF.

The rearrangement links TRBV12-3 or TRBV12-4 to TRBJ1-6; no firm D call. CDR3 length equals 13 residues. The V end lost 2 bases, the J end lost 11 bases, and 10 bases lay between the germline ends. As DNA, the CDR3 is TGTGCCAGCAGTTTAAGCGTGAGGACACCCCTCCACTTT. Amino acids: CASSLSVRTPLHF.

J is TRBJ2-5 and V is TRBV30, with D perhaps TRBD1 or TRBD2 (6 bases each). This CDR3 region has 13 residues. V lost 0 bases to trimming and J lost 6 bases, with 11 bases between them. Germline V gene lookup returns CDR1 GTSNPN and CDR2 SVGIG (reference sequence). CDR3 in amino acids: CAWSVGGGKTQYF. For the CDR3, the DNA is TGTGCCTGGAGTGTGGGGGGCGGTAAGACCCAGTACTTC.

V gene TRBV28 combines with J gene TRBJ2-7; D not certain. V was clipped by 10 bases and J by 3 bases, with 13 bases between them. The CDR3 loop spans 12 amino acids. The germline gives CDR1 MDHEN, CDR2 SYDVKM. CDR3 in amino acids: CAIGAAHYEQYF. CDR3 nucleotide sequence: TGTGCCATTGGTGCAGCCCACTACGAGCAGTACTTC.

This clonotype turned up a few times. This chain uses TRBV7-2 with TRBJ2-5, with D perhaps given as TRBD1 or TRBD2 (5 bases each). The CDR3 sequence is 12 residues long. CDR1 and CDR2 (germline): SGHTA, FQGNSA. The germline V and J ends were trimmed by 10 bases and 0 bases, with 9 bases remaining between them. CDR3 DNA: TGTGCCATTACGGGGCACCAAGAGACCCAGTACTTC. Amino acids: CAITGHQETQYF.

V gene TRBV5-4 combines with J gene TRBJ1-2; TRBD1 aligns across 8 bases. V trimming: 3 bases; J trimming: 7 bases; junction bases outside the gene matches: 11. This CDR3 comprises 15 residues. Germline values: CDR1 SGHNT, CDR2 YYREEE (reference sequence). The CDR3 DNA reads TGTGCCAGCAGCTCGAGACAGACAGGGGAAAGTGGCTACACCTTC. Protein: CASSSRQTGESGYTF.